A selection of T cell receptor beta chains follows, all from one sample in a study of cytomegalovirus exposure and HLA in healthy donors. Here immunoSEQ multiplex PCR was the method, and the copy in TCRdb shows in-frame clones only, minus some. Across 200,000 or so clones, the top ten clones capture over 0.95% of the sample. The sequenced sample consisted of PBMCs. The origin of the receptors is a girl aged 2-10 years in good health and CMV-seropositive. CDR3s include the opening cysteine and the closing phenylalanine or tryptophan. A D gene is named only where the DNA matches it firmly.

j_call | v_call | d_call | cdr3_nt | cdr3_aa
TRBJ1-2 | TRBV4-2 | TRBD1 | TGTGCCAGCAGCGTGAGCCTTGGGACAGGGGTAGAGCGTGGCTACACCTTC | CASSVSLGTGVERGYTF
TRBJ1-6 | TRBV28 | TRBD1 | TGTGCCAGCAGTTCGGGACAGGGGATTTTTGGGCCCCTCCACTTT | CASSSGQGIFGPLHF
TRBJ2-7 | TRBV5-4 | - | TGTGCCAGCAGCCTCAGGGGTGGCGAGCAGTACTTC | CASSLRGGEQYF
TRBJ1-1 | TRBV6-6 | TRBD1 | TGTGCCAGCAGCCAATTGCGGACAGGGGTGAACACTGAAGCTTTCTTT | CASSQLRTGVNTEAFF
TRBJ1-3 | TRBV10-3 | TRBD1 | TGTGCCATCAGTAGCTCGGGACAGAGCTCTGGAAACACCATATATTTT | CAISSSGQSSGNTIYF
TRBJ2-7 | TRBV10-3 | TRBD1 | TGTGCCATCAGGGGGACAGGGCACGAGCAGTACTTC | CAIRGTGHEQYF
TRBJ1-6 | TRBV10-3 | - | TGTGCCATCAACCCCTCGACAGACCCTAGTGCACCCCTCCACTTT | CAINPSTDPSAPLHF
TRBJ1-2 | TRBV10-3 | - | TGTGCCATCAGTGAAGGAAGGCAGGGGCCCTCCTATGGCTACACCTTC | CAISEGRQGPSYGYTF
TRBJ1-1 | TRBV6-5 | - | TGTGCCAGCAGCTCTAACACTGAAGCTTTCTTT | CASSSNTEAFF
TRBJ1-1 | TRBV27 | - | TGTGCCAGCAGTTTATATGGGGGGATGGGGAGCACTGAAGCTTTCTTT | CASSLYGGMGSTEAFF
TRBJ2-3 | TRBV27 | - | TGTGCCAGCAGTTTATCGACAGCCCCTAGCACAGATACGCAGTATTTT | CASSLSTAPSTDTQYF
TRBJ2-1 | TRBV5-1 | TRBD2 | TGCGCCAGCAGCTCGGGGGATATGGGACTAGCGGGGGATGAGCAGTTCTTC | CASSSGDMGLAGDEQFF
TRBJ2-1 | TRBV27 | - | TGTGCCAGCAGTTTAAAGGGATCCGGGGGTAGCAATGAGCAGTTCTTC | CASSLKGSGGSNEQFF
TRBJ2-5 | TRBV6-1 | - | TGTGCCAGCACATTACGGGAGACCCAGTACTTC | CASTLRETQYF
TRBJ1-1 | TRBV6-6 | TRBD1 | TGTGCCAGCAGCAGACCGGGACAGCGGTACACTGAAGCTTTCTTT | CASSRPGQRYTEAFF
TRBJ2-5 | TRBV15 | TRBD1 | TGTGCCACTCAGGGGCGGGACAGGGCCGCGGGGGAGACCCAGTACTTC | CATQGRDRAAGETQYF
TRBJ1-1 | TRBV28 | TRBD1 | TGTGCCAGCACTAACAGGGGTTTGAACACTGAAGCTTTCTTT | CASTNRGLNTEAFF
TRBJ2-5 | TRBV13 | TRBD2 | TGTGCCAGCAGCCAGAGTCCTAGCGGGAGCGAAGTGATCCAAGAGACCCAGTACTTC | CASSQSPSGSEVIQETQYF
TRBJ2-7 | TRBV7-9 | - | TGTGCCAGCAGCTCCGCGGGGTGGGAGCAGTACTTC | CASSSAGWEQYF
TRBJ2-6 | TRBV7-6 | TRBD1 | TGTGCCAGCAGAAAAACAGGGGCGGCGTTCTCTGGGGCCAACGTCCTGACTTTC | CASRKTGAAFSGANVLTF
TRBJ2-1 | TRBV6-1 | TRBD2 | TGTGCCAGCAGTGAACGTGCGGGAGTTCCGGATGAGCAGTTCTTC | CASSERAGVPDEQFF
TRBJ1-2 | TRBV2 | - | TGTGCCAGCAGGCCCTCGGAGGGGCGCTATGGCTGCACCTTC | CASRPSEGRYGCTF
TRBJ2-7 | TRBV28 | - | TGTGCCAGCAGTTTATTCGGTGGTGGGACTCGCGAGCAGTACTTC | CASSLFGGGTREQYF
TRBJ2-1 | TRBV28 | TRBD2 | TGTGCCAGCAGTTCATCTCTAGCGGGAGAAGGCGTTGAGCAGTTCTTC | CASSSSLAGEGVEQFF
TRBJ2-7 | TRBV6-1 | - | TGTGCCAGCAGTGAACTCGCTGGGGCGCTTACCTACGAGCAGTACTTC | CASSELAGALTYEQYF
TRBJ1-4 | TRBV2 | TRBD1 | TGTGCCAGCAGCGACAGGGACGAGGATGAAAAACTGTTTTTT | CASSDRDEDEKLFF
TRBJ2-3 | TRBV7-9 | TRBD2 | TGTGCCAGCAGCCGGACTAGCGGGCGGGCAGATACGCAGTATTTT | CASSRTSGRADTQYF
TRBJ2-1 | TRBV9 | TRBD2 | TGTGCCAGCAGCGCGGCTAGCGGGTCCTTGAGCTCCTACAATGAGCAGTTCTTC | CASSAASGSLSSYNEQFF
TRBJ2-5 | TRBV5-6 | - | TGTGCCAGCAGCTTTTCGGGGCAAGAGACCCAGTACTTC | CASSFSGQETQYF
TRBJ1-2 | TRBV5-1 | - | TGCGCCAGCAGCCCCGAGGGAGGGAACTATGGCTACACCTTC | CASSPEGGNYGYTF
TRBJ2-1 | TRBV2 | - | TGTGCCTGGGAGGGGGGCAATGAGCAGTTCTTC | CAWEGGNEQFF
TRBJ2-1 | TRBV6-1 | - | TGTGCCAGCAGTGTGCGAGGGGGTGGGTGGAATGAGCAGTTCTTC | CASSVRGGGWNEQFF
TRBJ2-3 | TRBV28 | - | TGTGCCAGCAGTTTATCACGGGGAATCACAGATACGCAGTATTTT | CASSLSRGITDTQYF
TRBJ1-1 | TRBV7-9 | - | TGTGCCAGCAGCTTAGCGTTTACAGGAAACATGAACACTGAAGCTTTCTTT | CASSLAFTGNMNTEAFF
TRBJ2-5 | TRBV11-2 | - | TGTGCCAGCAGCTTAGGGGACAAAAAAAAAGAGACCCAGTACTTC | CASSLGDKKKETQYF
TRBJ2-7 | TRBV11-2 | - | TGTGCCAGCAGCTTAGGGACGGGGGGCGACGAGCAGTACTTC | CASSLGTGGDEQYF
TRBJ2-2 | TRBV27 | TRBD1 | TGTGCCAGCGCGACAGGGAAGAACACCGGGGAGCTGTTTTTT | CASATGKNTGELFF
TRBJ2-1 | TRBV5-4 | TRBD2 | TGTGCCAGCAGCTTGACTAGCGGGCCCTTAGATGAGCAGTTCTTC | CASSLTSGPLDEQFF
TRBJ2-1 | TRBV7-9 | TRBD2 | TGTGCCAGCAGCCGCACCGGGACTAGCGGCCCCTCGACATACAATGAGCAGTTCTTC | CASSRTGTSGPSTYNEQFF
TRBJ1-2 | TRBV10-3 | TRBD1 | TGTGCCATCAGCCCCTTGGGGACAGGGGAAGGCTACACCTTC | CAISPLGTGEGYTF
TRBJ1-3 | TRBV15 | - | TGTGCCACCAGCAGAGTTGGGCAATTCTCTGGAAACACCATATATTTT | CATSRVGQFSGNTIYF
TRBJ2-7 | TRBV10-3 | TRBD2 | TGTGCCATCAGCGATAAAGGGACTAATTCCCACGAGCAGTACTTC | CAISDKGTNSHEQYF
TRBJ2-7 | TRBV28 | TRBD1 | TGTGCCAGCATCACCCCGCGACAGGGTCAGAACGAGCAGTACTTC | CASITPRQGQNEQYF
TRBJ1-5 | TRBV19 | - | TGTGCCAGTAGTATCGGGAGGGGCGGTCAGCCCCAGCATTTT | CASSIGRGGQPQHF
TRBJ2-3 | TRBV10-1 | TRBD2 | TGCGCCAGCAGTCCTGGACTAGCGGGGAAAGATACGCAGTATTTT | CASSPGLAGKDTQYF
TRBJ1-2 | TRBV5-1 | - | TGCGCCAGCAGACCTCCACAGGCTAACTATGGCTACACCTTC | CASRPPQANYGYTF
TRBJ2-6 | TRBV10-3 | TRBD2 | TGTGCCATCAGACGTAGTCCTAGCGGTAGCTCTGGGGCCAACGTCCTGACTTTC | CAIRRSPSGSSGANVLTF
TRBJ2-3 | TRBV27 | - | TGTGCCAGCAGTTTCCTCCCGATTGGGGGGAACACAGATACGCAGTATTTT | CASSFLPIGGNTDTQYF
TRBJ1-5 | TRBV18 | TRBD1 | TGTGCCAGCTCATCGGCTTCCGGGACAGGGATGGGGAGCAATCAGCCCCAGCATTTT | CASSSASGTGMGSNQPQHF
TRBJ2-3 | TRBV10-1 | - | TGCGCCAGCAGTGACGGAGGAATCGCAGATACGCAGTATTTT | CASSDGGIADTQYF
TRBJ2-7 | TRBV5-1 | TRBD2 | TGCGCCAGCAGCCCATGGACATATCCGGGACTAGCGGGAGTGATCAATTCCGAGCAGTACTTC | CASSPWTYPGLAGVINSEQYF
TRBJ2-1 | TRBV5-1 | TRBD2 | TGCGCCAGCAGCGGGGGACTAGCGGGTGGCGATGAGCAGTTCTTC | CASSGGLAGGDEQFF
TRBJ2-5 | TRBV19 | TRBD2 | TGTGCCAGTAGCACTAGCGGAGTCCAAGAGACCCAGTACTTC | CASSTSGVQETQYF